This is a list of T cell receptor beta chains from one sample in a study of T cell repertoires in cytomegalovirus infection. TCRdb used MiXCR to reprocess the reads, holding one entry per CDR3 protein. The profile covers some 440,000 distinct CDR3 sequences, with roughly 30% appearing a single time and around 15% taken by the ten largest. Sequencing was carried out using PBMCs. The receptors were gathered from a human donor in good health (CMV status not recorded). Some clones in this sample may be carry-over from other donors' samples. Each CDR3 is given with its conserved first and last residue.

j_gene	v_gene	CDR3aa
TRBJ2-7	TRBV6-5	CASSSIRLRAAGATYEQYF
TRBJ1-2	TRBV29-1	CSVSGRGGYTF
TRBJ1-6	TRBV11-2	CASSRILGQRDNSPLHF
TRBJ1-5	TRBV28	CASRPYNQSQHF
TRBJ1-4	TRBV7-4	CASAGGNEKLFF
TRBJ1-1	TRBV5-6	CASRQRYRIATNTEAFF
TRBJ1-5	TRBV19	CASSIDDSQQFSNQPQHF
TRBJ1-1	TRBV19	CASSSTANTEAFF
TRBJ2-5	TRBV27	CASSSSTGEETQYF
TRBJ1-1	TRBV10-1	CASTSGRGNTEYFF
TRBJ1-5	TRBV12-3/TRBV12-4	CASSLAGGNQPQHF
TRBJ1-1	TRBV11-2	CASSFDHNTEAFF
TRBJ2-6	TRBV7-2	CASSSAPASSGANVLTF
TRBJ2-5	TRBV11-2	CASNHQRGSQETQYF
TRBJ2-1	TRBV7-6	CASSLVPTSDYNEQFF
TRBJ1-5	TRBV19	CASGSRGPAQPHHF
TRBJ2-2	TRBV2	CATGPTGSTTGELFF
TRBJ1-3	TRBV7-2	CASSLHRVTGNTIYF
TRBJ2-7	TRBV2	CASSEYSEQYF
TRBJ2-7	TRBV2	CASSETVTYEQYF
TRBJ1-4	TRBV11-2	CASSPTGIGEKLFF
TRBJ1-1	TRBV11-1	CASSLSDKNTEAFF
TRBJ1-1	TRBV4-1	CASSLARGAQNTEAFF
TRBJ2-3	TRBV7-6	CASSLSGSDTQYF
TRBJ2-4	TRBV28	CASSLSGVAAKNIQYF
TRBJ1-2	TRBV3-1	CASSPRGTYGYTF
TRBJ1-6	TRBV6-2/TRBV6-3	CASSYGTGGSPLHF
TRBJ1-2	TRBV5-6	CASSLGVRTGYGYTF
TRBJ1-6	TRBV12-3/TRBV12-4	CASRRTPGRRSPLHF
TRBJ1-6	TRBV28	CASSPVWDMYNSPLHF
TRBJ2-5	TRBV3-1	CASSQRGAFQETQYF
TRBJ2-1	TRBV19	CASSISGGYNEQLF
TRBJ2-3	TRBV5-6	CASSLALSPSSSTDTQYF
TRBJ2-3	TRBV7-9	CASSSNWVTDTQYF
TRBJ1-5	TRBV24-1	CATSDAPRTGGLNQPQHF
TRBJ2-5	TRBV28	CASSPRQWTQYF
TRBJ2-1	TRBV7-6	CASSLITGANEQFF
TRBJ1-2	TRBV6-1	CASSESTGGFYGYTF
TRBJ2-5	TRBV7-2	CASSLELAEETQYF
TRBJ2-3	TRBV7-6	CASSLAPPTGGHPSPDTQYF
TRBJ2-1	TRBV11-2	CASSLGSRGGLSNNEQFF
TRBJ1-5	TRBV19	CASSIWSQSPQHF
TRBJ2-7	TRBV6-2/TRBV6-3	CASSYGSGGDEQYF
TRBJ1-5	TRBV6-1	CASSEAPGGNQPQHF
TRBJ1-6	TRBV27	CASSLEPRGRPLHF